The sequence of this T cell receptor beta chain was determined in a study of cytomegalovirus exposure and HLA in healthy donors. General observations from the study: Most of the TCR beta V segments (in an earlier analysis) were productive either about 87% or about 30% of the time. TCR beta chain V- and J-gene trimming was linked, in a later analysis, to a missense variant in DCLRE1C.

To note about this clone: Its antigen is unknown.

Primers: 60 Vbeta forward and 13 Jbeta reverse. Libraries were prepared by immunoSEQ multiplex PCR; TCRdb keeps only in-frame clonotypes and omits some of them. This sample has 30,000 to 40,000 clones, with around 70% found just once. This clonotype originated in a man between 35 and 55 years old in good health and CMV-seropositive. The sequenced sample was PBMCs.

The chain's CDR3 is CASSYRGPPYEQYF. The CDR3 DNA sequence: TGTGCCAGCAGTTACAGAGGGCCTCCCTACGAGCAGTACTTC. The rearrangement joins TRBV6-5 to TRBJ2-7; TRBD2 is a possible D gene (5 bases). Trimming left V 2 bases short and J 2 bases short, with 10 bases between. CDR1 and CDR2 from the germline V gene are MNHEY and SVGAGI. The CDR3 length is 14 residues.